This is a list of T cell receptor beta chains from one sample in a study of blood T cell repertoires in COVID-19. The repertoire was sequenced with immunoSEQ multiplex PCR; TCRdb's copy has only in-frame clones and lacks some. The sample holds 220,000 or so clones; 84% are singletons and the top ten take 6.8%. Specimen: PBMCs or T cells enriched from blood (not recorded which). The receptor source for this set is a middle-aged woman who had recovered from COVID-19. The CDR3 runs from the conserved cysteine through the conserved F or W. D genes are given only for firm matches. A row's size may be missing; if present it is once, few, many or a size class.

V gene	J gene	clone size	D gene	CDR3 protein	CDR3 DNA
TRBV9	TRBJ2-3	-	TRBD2	CASNERGYTDTQYF	TGTGCCAGCAACGAGCGGGGTTACACAGATACGCAGTATTTT
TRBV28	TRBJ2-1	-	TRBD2	CASSLSSSGRIGEQFF	TGTGCCAGCAGTTTATCTTCTAGCGGGAGGATTGGTGAGCAGTTCTTC
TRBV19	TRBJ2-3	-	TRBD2	CASTLQAGGPNTQYF	TGTGCCAGTACCCTCCAGGCGGGAGGGCCGAATACGCAGTATTTT
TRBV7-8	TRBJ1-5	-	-	CASSRAGEHQPQHF	TGTGCCAGCAGTAGAGCAGGGGAGCATCAGCCCCAGCATTTT
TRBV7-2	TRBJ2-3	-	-	CASSPSRQATDTQYF	TGTGCCAGCAGCCCATCCCGACAGGCCACAGATACGCAGTATTTT
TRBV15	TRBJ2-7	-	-	CATSRDIISYEQYF	TGTGCCACCAGCAGAGATATTATTAGCTACGAGCAGTACTTC
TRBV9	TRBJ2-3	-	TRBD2	CASSSPGTSFPDTQYF	TGTGCCAGCAGCTCCCCCGGGACTAGCTTCCCAGATACGCAGTATTTT
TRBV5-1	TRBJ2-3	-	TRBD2	CASSLGTSADTQYF	TGCGCCAGCAGCTTGGGGACTAGCGCAGATACGCAGTATTTT
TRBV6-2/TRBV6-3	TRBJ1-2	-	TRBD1	CASSGGGTGNPWYGYTF	TGTGCCAGCAGTGGAGGTGGGACAGGGAATCCCTGGTATGGCTACACCTTC
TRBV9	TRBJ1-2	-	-	CASSDSTGYGYTF	TGTGCCAGCAGTGATTCGACAGGCTATGGCTACACCTTC
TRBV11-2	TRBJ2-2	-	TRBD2	CASSLTSGRAGGELFF	TGTGCCAGCAGCTTGACTAGCGGGAGGGCCGGCGGGGAGCTGTTTTTT
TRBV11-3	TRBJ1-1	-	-	CASSLTRGRGGTEAFF	TGTGCCAGCAGCCTGACCCGGGGCAGGGGCGGGACTGAAGCTTTCTTT
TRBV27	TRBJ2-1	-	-	CASSLSSLEEQFF	TGTGCCAGCAGTTTATCGTCACTAGAGGAGCAGTTCTTC
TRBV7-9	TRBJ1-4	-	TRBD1	CASSLQGAWEKLFF	TGTGCCAGCAGCCTTCAGGGGGCCTGGGAAAAACTGTTTTTT
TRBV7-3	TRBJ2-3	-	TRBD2	CASSLRGGSVDTQYF	TGTGCCAGCAGCTTAAGGGGCGGGAGTGTTGATACGCAGTATTTT
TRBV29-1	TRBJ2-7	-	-	CSATFSLYEQYF	TGCAGCGCGACATTTAGCCTCTACGAGCAGTACTTC
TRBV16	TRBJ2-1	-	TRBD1	CASSHPGTGTQFF	TGTGCCAGCAGCCATCCTGGGACAGGGACCCAGTTCTTC
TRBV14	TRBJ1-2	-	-	CASSQGWAGNQISYGYTF	TGTGCCAGCAGCCAAGGATGGGCCGGGAATCAAATCAGCTATGGCTACACCTTC
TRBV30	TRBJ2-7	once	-	CAWANGGSSYEQYF	TGTGCCTGGGCCAACGGAGGGAGTTCCTACGAGCAGTACTTC
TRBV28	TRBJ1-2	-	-	CASSLGPQRANYGYTF	TGTGCCAGCAGTTTAGGTCCCCAGCGAGCTAACTATGGCTACACCTTC
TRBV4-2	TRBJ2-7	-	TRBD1	CASSQAAGQGIYEQYF	TGTGCCAGCAGCCAGGCTGCGGGACAGGGGATTTACGAGCAGTACTTC
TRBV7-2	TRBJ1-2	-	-	CASSQGGVIGGGYTF	TGTGCCAGCAGCCAAGGCGGAGTGATAGGGGGAGGCTACACCTTC
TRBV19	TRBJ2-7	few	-	CASNTGSQEQYF	TGTGCCAGTAATACAGGGTCTCAAGAACAGTACTTC
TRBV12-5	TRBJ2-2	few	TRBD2	CASGLPSLAGGPGELFF	TGTGCTAGTGGTTTGCCCTCCCTAGCGGGAGGGCCCGGGGAGCTGTTTTTT
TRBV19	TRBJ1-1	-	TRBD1	CASSIDRGHTEAFF	TGTGCCAGTAGTATTGACAGGGGACACACTGAAGCTTTCTTT
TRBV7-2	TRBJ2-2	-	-	CASSGQPTGELFF	TGTGCCAGCAGCGGACAGCCGACCGGGGAGCTGTTTTTT
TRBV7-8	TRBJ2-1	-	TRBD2	CASSFQREVPRSYNEQFF	TGTGCCAGCAGCTTTCAGCGGGAGGTCCCCCGCTCCTACAATGAGCAGTTCTTC
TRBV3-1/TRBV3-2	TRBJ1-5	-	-	CASSQGTSNQPQHF	TGTGCCAGCAGCCAAGGCACATCAAATCAGCCCCAGCATTTT
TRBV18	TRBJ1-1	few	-	CASSPDRLNTEAFF	TGTGCCAGCTCACCCGACAGGCTGAACACTGAAGCTTTCTTT
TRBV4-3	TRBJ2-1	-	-	CASSQEWLAYNEQFF	TGCGCCAGCAGCCAAGAGTGGCTAGCCTACAATGAGCAGTTCTTC
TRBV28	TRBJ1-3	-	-	CASSFGGARNTIYF	TGTGCCAGCAGTTTTGGGGGGGCGCGAAACACCATATATTTT
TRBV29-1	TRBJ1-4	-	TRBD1	CSVGTGGDEKLFF	TGCAGCGTTGGGACAGGGGGTGATGAAAAACTGTTTTTT
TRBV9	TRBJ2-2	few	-	CASSAHFPGQGTGELFF	TGTGCCAGCAGCGCTCATTTTCCGGGACAAGGCACCGGGGAGCTGTTTTTT
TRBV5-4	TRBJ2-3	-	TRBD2	CASSLSGGGTDTQYF	TGTGCCAGCAGCTTGAGCGGGGGGGGGACAGATACGCAGTATTTT
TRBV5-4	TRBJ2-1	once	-	CASSLSTGTNNEQFF	TGTGCCAGCAGCTTATCTACGGGAACCAACAATGAGCAGTTCTTC
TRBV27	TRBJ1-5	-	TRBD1	CASSLWATGGPGQPQHF	TGTGCCAGCAGTTTATGGGCTACAGGGGGTCCGGGTCAGCCCCAGCATTTT
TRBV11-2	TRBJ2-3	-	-	CASSLGTANTQYF	TGTGCCAGCAGCTTAGGAACAGCCAATACGCAGTATTTT
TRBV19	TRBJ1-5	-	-	CASSITGSSNQPQHF	TGTGCCAGTAGTATAACAGGGTCGAGCAATCAGCCCCAGCATTTT
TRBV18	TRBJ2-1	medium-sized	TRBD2	CASSPPGIAGENEQFF	TGTGCCAGCTCACCACCGGGGATAGCGGGGGAGAATGAGCAGTTCTTC
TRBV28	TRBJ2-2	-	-	CASGRLTGELFF	TGTGCCAGCGGGCGTTTGACCGGGGAGCTGTTTTTT
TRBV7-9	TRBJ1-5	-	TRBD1	CASSLWGQGLNQPQHF	TGTGCCAGCAGCTTATGGGGACAGGGGTTGAATCAGCCCCAGCATTTT
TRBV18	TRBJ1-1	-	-	CASSPFSTEAFF	TGTGCCAGCTCACCCTTCTCCACTGAAGCTTTCTTT
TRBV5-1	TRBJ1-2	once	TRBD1	CASSTGTGGIGYTF	TGCGCCAGCAGCACCGGGACAGGGGGTATAGGCTACACCTTC
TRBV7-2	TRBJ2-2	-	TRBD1	CASRSQGATTGELFF	TGTGCCAGCCGCTCACAGGGGGCGACCACCGGGGAGCTGTTTTTT
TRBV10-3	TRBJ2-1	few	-	CAISVSGTYNEQFF	TGTGCCATCAGTGTCAGTGGGACTTACAATGAGCAGTTCTTC
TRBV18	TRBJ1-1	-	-	CASSPGGDAEAFF	TGTGCCAGCTCACCAGGGGGGGACGCTGAAGCTTTCTTT
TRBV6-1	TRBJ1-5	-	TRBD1	CASSEPGGAQPQHF	TGTGCCAGCAGTGAACCAGGGGGCGCTCAGCCCCAGCATTTT
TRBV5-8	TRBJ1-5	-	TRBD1	CASSSGTVHSNQPQHF	TGTGCCAGCAGCTCGGGGACAGTCCATAGCAATCAGCCCCAGCATTTT
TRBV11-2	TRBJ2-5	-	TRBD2	CASNLGGTSQETQYF	TGTGCCAGCAACTTGGGCGGGACTAGCCAAGAGACCCAGTACTTC
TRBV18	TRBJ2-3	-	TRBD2	CASSPTSGTLDTQYF	TGTGCCAGCTCACCAACTAGCGGGACGTTAGATACGCAGTATTTT
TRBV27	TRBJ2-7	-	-	CASSSPGQSEQYF	TGTGCCAGCAGCTCCCCTGGGCAGTCGGAGCAGTACTTC
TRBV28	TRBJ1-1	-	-	CASRPAGQRLVNTEAFF	TGTGCCAGCAGACCTGCGGGGCAACGGTTGGTAAACACTGAAGCTTTCTTT
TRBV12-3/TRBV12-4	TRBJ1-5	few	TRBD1	CASGTAKPQHF	TGTGCCAGCGGGACAGCGAAGCCCCAGCATTTT
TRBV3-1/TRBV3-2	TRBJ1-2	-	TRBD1	CASSPRDRGSYGYTF	TGTGCCAGCAGCCCCCGGGACAGGGGAAGCTATGGCTACACCTTC
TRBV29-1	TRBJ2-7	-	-	CSVDKGQGGYEQYF	TGCAGCGTTGATAAAGGGCAGGGGGGATACGAGCAGTACTTC
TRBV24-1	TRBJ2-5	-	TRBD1	CATSDSRGFKDTQYF	TGTGCCACCAGTGACTCCAGGGGGTTCAAGGATACCCAGTACTTC
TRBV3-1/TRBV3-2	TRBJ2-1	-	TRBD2	CASSPGSLAAYNEQFF	TGTGCCAGCAGCCCCGGATCCCTAGCGGCCTACAATGAGCAGTTCTTC